This T cell receptor (beta chain) is drawn from a study of human T cells and chemical hapten exposure. Findings and caveats of the study: In comparison with controls, expanded TCRs gave rise to a significantly larger number of large CDR3 similarity clusters.

MiXCR was run by TCRdb on the RACE reads, yielding one entry per CDR3 protein. The sample holds approximately 77,000 distinct CDR3 sequences, 11% to 15% seen once. Losses at the gene ends were 5 bases for V and 8 bases for J; bases not matched to a gene: 4. From germline, CDR1 is SGHTA and CDR2 FQGNSA. The CDR3 runs to 14 residues. Time point noted: pre-sensitization, week 0. This sample's treatment: therapeutic diphenylcyclopropenone sensitization with weekly scalp DPC. As to this clonotype: Its antigen is still unknown.

The source was whole blood, collected in connection with sensitization to the hapten diphenylcyclopropenone (DPC). The sequence came from a woman aged 50 to 60 with alopecia areata. Some clones in this sample may be carry-over from other donors' samples. The rearrangement joins TRBV7-2 to TRBJ2-2; 11 positions agree with TRBD2. CDR3 DNA sequence: TGTGCCAGCAGCGAGACTAGCGGGACGGGGGAGCTGTTTTTT. Translating it yields CASSETSGTGELFF.